This T cell receptor (beta chain) was identified in a study of CD8+ T cells in alopecia areata. The V end lost 0 bases, the J end lost 10 bases, and 10 bases lay between the germline ends. Germline CDR1 SGHNT, CDR2 YENEEA. The CDR3 has 13 amino acids. Once RNA had been extracted, it was reverse transcribed into cDNA to act as the sequencing template. Only in-frame clones appear in the TCRdb table, and some are missing; sequencing was by immunoSEQ multiplex PCR. This sample has about 190,000 clones, with roughly three fifths found just once. Treatment specified: oral pan-JAK inhibitor, 5-10 mg twice daily.

V and J are TRBV11-3 and TRBJ2-1; D remains ambiguous. The source material was CD4+ T cells sorted from blood, sampled at week 4, from a patient treated with tofacitinib. This clonotype was sampled from a human donor with alopecia areata. The CDR3: CASSLDRRPEQFF. Written as DNA, the CDR3 is TGTGCCAGCAGCTTAGATAGACGGCCGGAGCAGTTCTTC.